The present T cell receptor (beta chain) was sequenced within a study of neurological immune-mediated disorders. TCRdb used MiXCR to reprocess the 5' RACE reads, holding one entry per CDR3 protein. The sample records some 86,000 distinct CDR3 sequences, 2.5% to 3% being singletons. This CDR3 is 15 amino acids long. CDR1 and CDR2 from the germline V gene are LGHNA and YSLEER. Trimming took off 1 base at V and 6 bases at J, with 13 bases between the two ends. Ten or more counts support this clonotype. The TCR sequence derives from a woman aged 25 to 39 with multiple sclerosis. The sample was PBMCs. The chain joins TRBV4-3 to TRBJ1-5; perhaps TRBD1 as D (5 bases). The CDR3 region has the DNA TGCGCCAGCAGCCAAGCAGTCAGGCAGGGTCAGCCCCAGCATTTT. It codes for CASSQAVRQGQPQHF.